Shown below are 23 T cell receptor beta chains from a single sample sequenced in a study of CD8 T cells in ankylosing spondylitis. MiXCR was run by TCRdb on the 5' RACE reads, yielding one entry per CDR3 protein. The top ten hold approximately 4% of the sample, which has 150,000 to 200,000 distinct CDR3 sequences, over 15% seen once. The sequencing sample was made of blood, either unsorted or a sorted T cell fraction (not recorded which). These receptors were obtained from a male donor under 35 with ankylosing spondylitis or in good health (not recorded which).

The chain employs TRBV20-1 and TRBJ2-1, with TRBD2 matching 9 bases. The CDR3 consists of 14 residues. Germline V lookup: CDR1 DFQATT, CDR2 SNEGSKA (reference sequence). V shed 3 bases, J shed 3 bases, and the junction held 3 bases outside the gene matches. CDR3 amino acids: CSASGREGYNEQFF. The CDR3 region has the DNA TGCAGTGCTAGCGGGCGGGAGGGCTACAATGAGCAGTTCTTC.

This clonotype was counted ten times or more. The genes are TRBV7-6 and TRBJ2-7; D is unresolved. The CDR3 sequence is 13 residues long. V shed 3 bases and J shed 3 bases, with 9 bases lying between them. Per germline, CDR1 SGHVS and CDR2 FNYEAQ. CDR3 in amino acids: CASSFVQDYEQYV. In DNA, the CDR3 is TGTGCCAGCAGCTTCGTCCAGGACTACGAGCAGTACGTC.

The chain is built from TRBV29-1 and TRBJ2-1, with TRBD2 matching over 7 bases. Germline V gives CDR1 SQVTM, CDR2 ANQGSEA. Trimming cost V 3 bases and J 4 bases; bases outside gene matches: 6. This CDR3 is 14 amino acids long. The CDR3 DNA reads TGCAGCGTTGATGTAGCGGGCGTATACAATGAGCAGTTCTTC. Translating gives CSVDVAGVYNEQFF.

The table lists this clonotype with many counts. The chain joins TRBV27 to TRBJ2-7; 11 nucleotides align to TRBD2. After removal of 2 bases from V and 0 bases from J, the junction contained 9 bases not matched to a gene. This CDR3 has 18 residues. Per the germline V gene, CDR1 is MNHEY and CDR2 is SMNVEV (reference sequence). The CDR3 reads CASSLAGTSGNSSYEQYV. CDR3 bases: TGTGCCAGCAGTTTAGCAGGGACTAGCGGCAATAGCTCCTACGAGCAGTACGTC.

The sample holds many counts of this clonotype. J is TRBJ2-5 and V is TRBV5-1; 9 nucleotides match TRBD2. This CDR3 is built from 16 residues. Germline V gives CDR1 SGHRS, CDR2 YFSETQ. J gave up 1 base and V 1 base, and 5 bases lay outside the gene matches. CDR3 residues: CASSLSSSGVQETQYF. The CDR3 nucleotides are TGCGCCAGCAGCTTGTCCTCTAGCGGGGTCCAAGAGACCCAGTACTTC.

This clonotype was seen ten or more times. J is TRBJ2-1 and V is TRBV27; the match to TRBD2 covers 12 bases. CDR1 and CDR2 (germline): MNHEY, SMNVEV (reference sequence). Germline trimming cut 5 bases from V and 7 bases from J; bases unmatched to any gene: 9. The length of the CDR3 is 16 residues. This CDR3 reads CASSTLGLAGFNEQFF. The CDR3 nucleotides read TGTGCCAGCAGTACACTAGGACTAGCGGGGTTTAATGAGCAGTTCTTC.

The chain couples TRBV29-1 to TRBJ2-1, with D possibly matching TRBD1 (6 bases). Germline loops: CDR1 SQVTM, CDR2 ANQGSEA. Between the trimmed V and J ends, which lost 6 bases and 9 bases, there was a span of 21 bases. The CDR3 is 14 amino acids. The CDR3 nucleotides read TGCAGCGTCGTTTTGGGGGCCCCTTTTCGTGAGCAGTTCTTC. Translation gives CSVVLGAPFREQFF.

This clonotype was seen more than once but under ten times. This chain joins TRBV30 and TRBJ2-7, with 7 bases that match TRBD1. The CDR3 has 14 amino acids. With 2 bases clipped from V and 6 bases from J, the junction kept 10 bases outside the gene matches. Germline loops: CDR1 GTSNPN, CDR2 SVGIG (reference sequence). For the CDR3, the DNA is TGTGCCTGGAGTCGGGACAGTGGCCTCCGCGAGCAGTACTTC. Residues: CAWSRDSGLREQYF. The variable domain in full, completed from reference TRBV30 and TRBJ2-7, reads SQTIHQWPATLVQPVGSPLSLECTVEGTSNPNLYWYRQAAGRGLQLLFYSVGIGQISSEVPQNLSASRPQDRQFILSSKKLLLSDSGFYLCAWSRDSGLREQYFGPGTRLTVT.

This clonotype has at least ten counts. The V call is TRBV12-5, the J call TRBJ1-5, with D hard to call. The CDR3 runs to 14 residues. Deletions cut 6 bases from V and 6 bases from J, with 15 bases between. Germline CDR1 and CDR2: LGHNT and FRNRAP. CDR3 sequence reads: CASGPGSKSQPQHF. DNA of the CDR3: TGTGCTAGTGGCCCGGGGTCAAAGAGTCAGCCCCAGCATTTT.

This clonotype showed up many times. The rearrangement links TRBV5-5 to TRBJ1-2; unclear D gene. Trimming left V 0 bases short and J 5 bases short, with 8 bases between. The CDR3 length is 13 residues. Germline loops: CDR1 SGHKS, CDR2 YYEKEE (reference sequence). The DNA of the CDR3 is TGTGCCAGCAGCTTGGAAGGGTTTTATGGCTACACCTTC. It specifies CASSLEGFYGYTF.

This clonotype has a count of ten or more. The gene calls are TRBV2 and TRBJ2-7, with D perhaps matching TRBD1 (5 bases). Trimming removed 7 bases at V and 3 bases at J, with 16 bases between. CDR1 and CDR2 from the germline V gene are SNHLY and FYNNEI. This CDR3 is 14 amino acids long. The DNA of the CDR3 is TGTGCCAGCATCACCTCTCCGGACATCTACGAGCAGTACTTC. Protein: CASITSPDIYEQYF. The variable domain in full, with the rest retrieved from reference TRBV2 and TRBJ2-7, is EPEVTQTPSHQVTQMGQEVILRCVPISNHLYFYWYRQILGQKVEFLVSFYNNEISEKSEIFDDQFSVERPDGSNFTLKIRSTKLEDSAMYFCASITSPDIYEQYFGPGTRLTVT.

This clonotype has only a few counts. The chain carries TRBV29-1 and TRBJ2-3, with 9 bases identical to TRBD2. This CDR3 comprises 16 residues. The germline gives CDR1 SQVTM, CDR2 ANQGSEA. V was clipped by 7 bases and J by 5 bases; unmatched bases: 16. The CDR3 region has the DNA TGCAGCGCCGCGGGGGGGGGTAGATTTTCTCGAGATACGCAGTATTTT. It translates to CSAAGGGRFSRDTQYF.

This clonotype was counted at least ten times. The rearrangement uses TRBV12-3 or TRBV12-4 and TRBJ2-3; D ambiguous. Trimming pared 5 bases from V and 6 bases from J, leaving 9 bases between. This CDR3 comprises 12 residues. CDR3 sequence: CASSPRLDTQYF. The CDR3 nucleotides are TGTGCCAGCAGTCCGCGACTCGATACGCAGTATTTT.

This clonotype showed up many times. V usage is TRBV15 and J usage is TRBJ2-5; perhaps TRBD2 as D (5 bases). Germline V gene lookup returns CDR1 LNHNV and CDR2 YYDKDF (reference sequence). The germline V and J ends were trimmed by 2 bases and 5 bases, with 6 bases remaining between them. This CDR3 has 12 residues. CDR3 loop: CATSRRGETQYF. The CDR3 coding sequence is TGTGCCACCAGCAGAAGAGGGGAGACCCAGTACTTC.

This clonotype was recorded at least ten times. The V call is TRBV20-1, the J call TRBJ2-1; the D gene is possibly TRBD2 (6 bases). Germline V gene lookup returns CDR1 DFQATT and CDR2 SNEGSKA (reference sequence). The CDR3 runs to 13 residues. The DNA for the CDR3 is TGCAGCCCGGGGCGGGGCTCCTACAATGAGCAGTTCTTC. It codes for CSPGRGSYNEQFF.

The V call is TRBV4-2, the J call TRBJ1-1; D not certain. V was trimmed by 0 bases and J by 11 bases, leaving 19 bases between them. CDR1 is LGHNA, CDR2 YNFKEQ, per germline. This CDR3 is built from 15 residues. Here the CDR3 reads CASSQDPGSRFDAFF. For the CDR3, the DNA is TGTGCCAGCAGCCAAGACCCGGGCAGCCGTTTTGACGCTTTCTTT.

Ten or more counts support this clonotype. This chain joins TRBV5-1 and TRBJ2-7; 10 bases align to TRBD2. CDR1 and CDR2 (germline): SGHRS, YFSETQ. V was clipped by 4 bases and J by 3 bases; unmatched bases: 1. The CDR3 extends over 13 amino acids. CDR3 loop: CASSTSGIYEQYF. The CDR3 nucleotides are TGCGCCAGCAGCACTAGCGGGATCTACGAGCAGTACTTC.

This clonotype was picked up many times. The V and J genes are TRBV4-1 and TRBJ1-6; 7 bases map to TRBD1. CDR1 and CDR2 (germline): MGHRA, YSYEKL. The CDR3 length is 14 residues. Unmatched junction bases numbered 2, after V lost 1 base and J lost 8 bases. CDR3 coding DNA: TGCGCCAGCAGCCAAGGGCAGGGGGATTCACCCCTCCACTTT. Encoded protein: CASSQGQGDSPLHF.

This clonotype was observed many times. The chain links TRBV15 to TRBJ2-5; D might be TRBD2 (6 bases). Germline V gene lookup returns CDR1 LNHNV and CDR2 YYDKDF (reference sequence). Between the trimmed V and J ends, which lost 0 bases and 5 bases, there was a span of 13 bases. This CDR3 is built from 15 residues. CDR3 bases: TGTGCCACCAGCAGAGAGCATCCTGGAGGGGAGACCCAGTACTTC. It encodes CATSREHPGGETQYF.

This clonotype was counted ten times or more. The gene calls are TRBV12-3 or TRBV12-4 and TRBJ2-3; D is unclear. Trimming shortened V by 1 base and J by 2 bases, and 7 bases separated the two germline ends. The CDR3 totals 14 residues. Here the CDR3 reads CASSLGPVTDTQYF. The DNA for the CDR3 is TGTGCCAGCAGTTTAGGTCCAGTCACAGATACGCAGTATTTT.

J is TRBJ1-2 and V is TRBV7-9; D not resolved. Trimming pared 8 bases from V and 4 bases from J, leaving 17 bases between. The CDR3 runs 14 residues. Germline V gene lookup returns CDR1 SEHNR and CDR2 FQNEAQ (reference sequence). The CDR3 DNA reads TGTGCCAGCTTCTTAGGCTGGCAGTCCTATGGCTACACCTTC. It translates to CASFLGWQSYGYTF.

This clonotype was counted only a few times. The chain uses TRBV18 and TRBJ2-2; tentatively, D is TRBD1 (6 bases). CDR3 size: 14 residues. CDR1 and CDR2 (germline): KGHSH, LQKENI. The V and J ends lost 3 bases and 4 bases respectively, with 9 bases between them. The CDR3 here is CASSPDRRTGELFF. CDR3 DNA: TGTGCCAGCTCACCGGACAGACGCACCGGGGAGCTGTTTTTT.

The chain combines TRBV20-1 with TRBJ2-2, with D perhaps matching TRBD1 (6 bases). The CDR3 has 14 residues. Trimming stripped 3 bases from V and 6 bases from J, with 14 bases between. Germline loops: CDR1 DFQATT, CDR2 SNEGSKA (reference sequence). The CDR3 is CSASIQGKAGELFF. CDR3 sequence (DNA): TGCAGTGCTAGTATCCAGGGGAAAGCCGGGGAGCTGTTTTTT.